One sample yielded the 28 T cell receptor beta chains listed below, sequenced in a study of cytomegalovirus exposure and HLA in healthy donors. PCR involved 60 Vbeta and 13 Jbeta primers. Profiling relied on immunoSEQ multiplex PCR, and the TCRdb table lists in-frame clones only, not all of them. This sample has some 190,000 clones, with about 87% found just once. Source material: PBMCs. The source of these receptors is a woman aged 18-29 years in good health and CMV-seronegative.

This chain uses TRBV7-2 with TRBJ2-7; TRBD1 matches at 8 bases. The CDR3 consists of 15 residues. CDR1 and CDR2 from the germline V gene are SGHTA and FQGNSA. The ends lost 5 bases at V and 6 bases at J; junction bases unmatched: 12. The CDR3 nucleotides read TGTGCCAGCAGCATTCATCTTACGACAGGGGCCGAGCAGTACTTC. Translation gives CASSIHLTTGAEQYF.

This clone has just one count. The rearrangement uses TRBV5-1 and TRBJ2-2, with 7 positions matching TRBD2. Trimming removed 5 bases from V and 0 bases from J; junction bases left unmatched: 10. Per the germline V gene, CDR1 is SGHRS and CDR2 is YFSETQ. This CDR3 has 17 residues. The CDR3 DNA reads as TGCGCCAGCAGTAACAGCGGGGACTACCCGAACACCGGGGAGCTGTTTTTT. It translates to CASSNSGDYPNTGELFF.

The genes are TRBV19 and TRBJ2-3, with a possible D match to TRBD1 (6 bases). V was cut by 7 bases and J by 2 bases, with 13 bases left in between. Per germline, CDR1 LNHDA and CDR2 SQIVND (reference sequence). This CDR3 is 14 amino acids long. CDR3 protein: CASNTGLSTDTQYF. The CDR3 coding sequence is TGTGCCAGTAATACAGGGCTGTCCACAGATACGCAGTATTTT.

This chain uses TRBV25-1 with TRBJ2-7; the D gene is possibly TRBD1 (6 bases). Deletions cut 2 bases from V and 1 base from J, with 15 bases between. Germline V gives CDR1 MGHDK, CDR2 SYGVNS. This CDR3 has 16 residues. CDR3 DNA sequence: TGTGCCAGCAGTGAAAGGTTGGCAGGGGAATCCTACGAGCAGTACTTC. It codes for CASSERLAGESYEQYF.

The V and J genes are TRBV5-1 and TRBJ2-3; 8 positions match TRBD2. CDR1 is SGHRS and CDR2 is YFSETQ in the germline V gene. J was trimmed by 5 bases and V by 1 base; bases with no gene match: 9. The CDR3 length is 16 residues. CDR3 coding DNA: TGCGCCAGCAGCTTGAACGGGGGGGGTGTGGGAGATACGCAGTATTTT. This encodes CASSLNGGGVGDTQYF.

CDR3 coding DNA: TGTGCCAGCAGTGTACAGGGGGCAAGGAGCTCTTCACCCCTCCACTTT. It codes for CASSVQGARSSSPLHF. V usage is TRBV6-1 and J usage is TRBJ1-6; TRBD1 agrees at 9 bases. The CDR3 runs 16 residues. V shed 4 bases, J shed 9 bases, and the junction held 10 bases outside the gene matches. Germline V CDR1 and CDR2: MNHNS, SASEGT.

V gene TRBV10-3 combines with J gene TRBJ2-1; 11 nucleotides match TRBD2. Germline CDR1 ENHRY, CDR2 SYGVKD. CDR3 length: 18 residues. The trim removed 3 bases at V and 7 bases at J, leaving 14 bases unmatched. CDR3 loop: CAISETGGLADPSNEQFF. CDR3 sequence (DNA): TGTGCCATCAGTGAAACGGGGGGACTAGCGGACCCTTCTAATGAGCAGTTCTTC.

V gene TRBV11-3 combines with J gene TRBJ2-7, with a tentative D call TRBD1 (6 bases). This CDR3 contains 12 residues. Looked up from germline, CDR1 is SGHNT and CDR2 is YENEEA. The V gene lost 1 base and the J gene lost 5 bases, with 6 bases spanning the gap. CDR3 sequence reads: CASSLGTDEQYF. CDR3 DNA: TGTGCCAGCAGCTTAGGGACAGACGAGCAGTACTTC.

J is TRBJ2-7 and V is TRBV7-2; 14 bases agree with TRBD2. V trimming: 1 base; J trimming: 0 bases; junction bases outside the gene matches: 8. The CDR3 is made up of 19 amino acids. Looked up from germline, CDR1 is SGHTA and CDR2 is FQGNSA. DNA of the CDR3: TGTGCCAGCAGCTTAGGGGGGGGACTAGCGGGGGAGAGCTCCTACGAGCAGTACTTC. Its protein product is CASSLGGGLAGESSYEQYF.

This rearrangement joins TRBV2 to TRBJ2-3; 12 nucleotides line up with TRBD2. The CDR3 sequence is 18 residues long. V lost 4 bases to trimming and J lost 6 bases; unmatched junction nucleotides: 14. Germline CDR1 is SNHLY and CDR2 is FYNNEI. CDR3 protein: CASSGGLAGVPGTDTQYF. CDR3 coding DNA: TGTGCCAGCAGTGGGGGACTAGCGGGTGTTCCTGGGACCGATACGCAGTATTTT.

This CDR3 is CASSPTGGNQPQHF. CDR3 nucleotides: TGTGCCAGCAGCCCCACAGGGGGGAATCAGCCCCAGCATTTT. This rearrangement joins TRBV6-6 to TRBJ1-5; TRBD1 aligns across 8 bases. This CDR3 contains 14 residues. Germline lookup yields CDR1 MNHNY and CDR2 SVGAGI (reference sequence). Losses at the gene ends were 6 bases for V and 4 bases for J; bases not matched to a gene: 5.

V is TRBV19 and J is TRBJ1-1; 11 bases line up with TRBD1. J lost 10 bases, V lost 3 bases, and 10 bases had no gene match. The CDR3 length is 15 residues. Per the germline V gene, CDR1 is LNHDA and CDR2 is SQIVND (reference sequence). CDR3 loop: CASSIQGQGARGAFF. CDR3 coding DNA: TGTGCCAGTAGTATTCAAGGACAGGGGGCGCGAGGAGCTTTCTTT.

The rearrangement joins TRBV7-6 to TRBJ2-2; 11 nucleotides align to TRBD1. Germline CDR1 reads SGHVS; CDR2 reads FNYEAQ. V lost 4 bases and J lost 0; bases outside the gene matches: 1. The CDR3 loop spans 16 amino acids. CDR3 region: CASSSGQGANTGELFF. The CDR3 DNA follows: TGTGCCAGCAGCTCGGGACAGGGGGCGAACACCGGGGAGCTGTTTTTT.

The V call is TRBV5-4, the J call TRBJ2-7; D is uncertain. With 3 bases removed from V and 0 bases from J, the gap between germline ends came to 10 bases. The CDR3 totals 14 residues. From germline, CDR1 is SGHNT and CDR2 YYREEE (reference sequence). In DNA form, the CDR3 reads TGTGCCAGCAGCTCCGAGAGGAGCTCCTACGAGCAGTACTTC. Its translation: CASSSERSSYEQYF.

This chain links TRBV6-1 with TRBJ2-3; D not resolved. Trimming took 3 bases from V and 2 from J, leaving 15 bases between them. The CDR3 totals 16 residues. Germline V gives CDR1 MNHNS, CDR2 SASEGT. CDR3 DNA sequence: TGTGCCAGCAGTGATCGGGTCATGCGAGACACAGATACGCAGTATTTT. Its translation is CASSDRVMRDTDTQYF.

CDR3 in amino acids: CASSHGRVGGEAQYF. The DNA for the CDR3 is TGCGCCAGCAGCCACGGACGTGTAGGAGGGGAGGCCCAGTACTTC. This sequence joins TRBV4-1 and TRBJ2-5, with D tentatively TRBD2 (6 bases). V was trimmed by 3 bases and J by 9 bases, leaving 20 bases between them. Germline lookup yields CDR1 MGHRA and CDR2 YSYEKL. The CDR3 totals 15 residues.

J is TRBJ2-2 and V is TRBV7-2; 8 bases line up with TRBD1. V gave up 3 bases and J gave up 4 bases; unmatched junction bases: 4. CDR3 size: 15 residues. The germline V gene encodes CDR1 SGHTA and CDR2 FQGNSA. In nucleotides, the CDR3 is TGTGCCAGCAGCTTTCAGGGGGCGGGCACCGGGGAGCTGTTTTTT. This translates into CASSFQGAGTGELFF. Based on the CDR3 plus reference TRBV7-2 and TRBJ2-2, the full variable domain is GAGVSQSPSNKVTEKGKDVELRCDPISGHTALYWYRQSLGQGLEFLIYFQGNSAPDKSGLPSDRFSAERTGGSVSTLTIQRTQQEDSAVYLCASSFQGAGTGELFFGEGSRLTVL.

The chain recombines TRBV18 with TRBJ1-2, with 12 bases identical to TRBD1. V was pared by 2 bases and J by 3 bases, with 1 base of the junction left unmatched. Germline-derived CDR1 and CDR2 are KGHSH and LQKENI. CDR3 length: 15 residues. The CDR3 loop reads CASSPGTGGDYGYTF. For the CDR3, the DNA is TGTGCCAGCTCACCAGGGACAGGGGGCGACTATGGCTACACCTTC.

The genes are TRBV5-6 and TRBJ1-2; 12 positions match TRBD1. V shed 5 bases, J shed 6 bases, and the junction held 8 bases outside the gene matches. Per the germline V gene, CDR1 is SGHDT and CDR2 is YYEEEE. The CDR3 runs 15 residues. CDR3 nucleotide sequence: TGTGCCAGCAGAAGCCCGGGACAGGGGGCGAATGGCTACACCTTC. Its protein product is CASRSPGQGANGYTF.

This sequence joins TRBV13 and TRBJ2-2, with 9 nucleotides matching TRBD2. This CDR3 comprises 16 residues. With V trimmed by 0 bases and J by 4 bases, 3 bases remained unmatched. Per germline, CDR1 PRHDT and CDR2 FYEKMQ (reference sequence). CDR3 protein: CASSLGLAGSTGELFF. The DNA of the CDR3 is TGTGCCAGCAGCTTAGGGCTAGCGGGGTCCACCGGGGAGCTGTTTTTT.

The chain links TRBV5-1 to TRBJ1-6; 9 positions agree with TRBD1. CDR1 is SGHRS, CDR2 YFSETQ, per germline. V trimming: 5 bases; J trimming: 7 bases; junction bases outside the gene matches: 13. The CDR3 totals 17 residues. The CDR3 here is CASSADPGQGKNSPLHF. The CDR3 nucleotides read TGCGCCAGCAGTGCCGATCCGGGACAGGGCAAAAATTCACCCCTCCACTTT.

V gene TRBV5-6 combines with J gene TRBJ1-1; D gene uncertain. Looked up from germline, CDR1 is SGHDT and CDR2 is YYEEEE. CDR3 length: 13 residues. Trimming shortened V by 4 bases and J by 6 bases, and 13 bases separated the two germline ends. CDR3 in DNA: TGTGCCAGCAGCCACCAGTCCATTCCTGAAGCTTTCTTT. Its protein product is CASSHQSIPEAFF.

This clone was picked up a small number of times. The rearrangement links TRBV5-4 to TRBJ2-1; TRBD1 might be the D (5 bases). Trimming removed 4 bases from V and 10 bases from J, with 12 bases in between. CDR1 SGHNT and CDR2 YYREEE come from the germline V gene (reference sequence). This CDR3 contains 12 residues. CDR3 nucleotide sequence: TGTGCCAGCAGCCCCACAGGAAAGGAGCAGTTCTTC. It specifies CASSPTGKEQFF.

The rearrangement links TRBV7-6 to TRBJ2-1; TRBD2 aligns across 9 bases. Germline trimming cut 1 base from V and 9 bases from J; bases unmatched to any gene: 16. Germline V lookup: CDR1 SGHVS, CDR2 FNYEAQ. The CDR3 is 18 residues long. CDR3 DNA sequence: TGTGCCAGCAGCTTAGATCTACAGGGGATTAGCGGGAGATTTGAGCAGTTCTTC. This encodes CASSLDLQGISGRFEQFF. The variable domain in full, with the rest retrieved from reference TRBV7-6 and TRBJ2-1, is GAGVSQSPRYKVTKRGQDVALRCDPISGHVSLYWYRQALGQGPEFLTYFNYEAQQDKSGLPNDRFSAERPEGSISTLTIQRTEQRDSAMYRCASSLDLQGISGRFEQFFGPGTRLTVL.

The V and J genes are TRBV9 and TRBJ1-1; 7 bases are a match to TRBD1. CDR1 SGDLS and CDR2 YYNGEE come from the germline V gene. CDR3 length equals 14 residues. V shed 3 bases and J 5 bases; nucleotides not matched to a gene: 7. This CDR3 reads CASSANRGFTEAFF. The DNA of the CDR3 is TGTGCCAGCAGCGCCAACAGGGGTTTTACTGAAGCTTTCTTT.

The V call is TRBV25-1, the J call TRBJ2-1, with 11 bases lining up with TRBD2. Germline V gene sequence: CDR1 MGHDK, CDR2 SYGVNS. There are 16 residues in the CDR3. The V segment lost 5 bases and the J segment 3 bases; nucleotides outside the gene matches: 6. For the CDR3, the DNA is TGTGCCAGCAGTCGACTAGCGGGACGCGGCTACAATGAGCAGTTCTTC. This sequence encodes CASSRLAGRGYNEQFF.

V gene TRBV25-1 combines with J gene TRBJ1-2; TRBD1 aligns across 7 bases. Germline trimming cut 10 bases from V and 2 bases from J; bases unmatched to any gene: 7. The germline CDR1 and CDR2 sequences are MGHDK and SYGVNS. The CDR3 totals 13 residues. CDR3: CATRQGSNYGYTF. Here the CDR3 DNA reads TGTGCCACTAGACAGGGTAGCAACTATGGCTACACCTTC.

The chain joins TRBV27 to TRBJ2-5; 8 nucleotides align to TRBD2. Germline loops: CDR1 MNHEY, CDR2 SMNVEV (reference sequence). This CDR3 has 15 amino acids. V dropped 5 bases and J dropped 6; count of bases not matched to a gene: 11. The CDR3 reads CASSRGGQTLQTQYF. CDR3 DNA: TGTGCCAGCAGTCGGGGGGGCCAGACCTTGCAGACCCAGTACTTC.